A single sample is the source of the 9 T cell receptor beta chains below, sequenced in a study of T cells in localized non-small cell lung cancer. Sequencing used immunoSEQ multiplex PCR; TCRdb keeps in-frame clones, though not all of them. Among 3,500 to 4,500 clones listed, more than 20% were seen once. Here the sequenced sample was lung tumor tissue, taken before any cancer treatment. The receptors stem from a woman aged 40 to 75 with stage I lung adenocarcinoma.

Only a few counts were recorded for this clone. CDR3 sequence (DNA): TGTGCCAGCAGTTATTTGGGGAGAGAGCTGTTTTTT. Protein product: CASSYLGRELFF. This sequence joins TRBV6-8 and TRBJ2-2, with D possibly being TRBD2 (5 bases). This CDR3 comprises 12 residues. Trimming removed 3 bases from V and 11 bases from J, with 10 bases in between. Germline V gene lookup returns CDR1 MNHGY and CDR2 SAAAGT.

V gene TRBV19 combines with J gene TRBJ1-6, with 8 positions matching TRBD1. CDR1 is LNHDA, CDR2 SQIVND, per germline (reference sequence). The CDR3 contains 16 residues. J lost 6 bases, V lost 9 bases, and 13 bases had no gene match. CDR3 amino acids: CASRPTGEISNSPLHF. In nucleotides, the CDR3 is TGTGCCAGCAGACCGACAGGGGAGATCTCTAATTCACCCCTCCACTTT.

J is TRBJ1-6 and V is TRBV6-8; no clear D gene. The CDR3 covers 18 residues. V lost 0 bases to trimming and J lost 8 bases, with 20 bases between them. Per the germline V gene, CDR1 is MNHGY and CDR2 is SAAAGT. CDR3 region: CASSYSNIGEVTDSPLHF. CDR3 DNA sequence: TGTGCCAGCAGTTACTCGAATATTGGGGAGGTAACTGATTCACCCCTCCACTTT.

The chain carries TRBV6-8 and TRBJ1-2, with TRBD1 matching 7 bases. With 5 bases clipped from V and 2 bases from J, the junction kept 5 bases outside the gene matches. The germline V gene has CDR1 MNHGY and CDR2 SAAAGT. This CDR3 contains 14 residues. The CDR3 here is CASSAAQGNYGYTF. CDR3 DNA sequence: TGTGCCAGCAGTGCCGCACAGGGGAACTATGGCTACACCTTC.

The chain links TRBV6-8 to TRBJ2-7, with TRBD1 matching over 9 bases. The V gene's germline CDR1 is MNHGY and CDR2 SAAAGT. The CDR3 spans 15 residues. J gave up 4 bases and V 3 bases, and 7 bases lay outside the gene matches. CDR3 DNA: TGTGCCAGCAGTTATATGTCTGGACAGGGGTACGAGCAGTACTTC. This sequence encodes CASSYMSGQGYEQYF.

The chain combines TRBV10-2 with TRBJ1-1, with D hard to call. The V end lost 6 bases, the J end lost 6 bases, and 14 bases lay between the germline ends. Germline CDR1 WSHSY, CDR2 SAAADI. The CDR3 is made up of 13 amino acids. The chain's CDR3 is CASRSGRYPEAFF. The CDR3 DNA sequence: TGCGCCAGCAGATCCGGGAGATATCCTGAAGCTTTCTTT.

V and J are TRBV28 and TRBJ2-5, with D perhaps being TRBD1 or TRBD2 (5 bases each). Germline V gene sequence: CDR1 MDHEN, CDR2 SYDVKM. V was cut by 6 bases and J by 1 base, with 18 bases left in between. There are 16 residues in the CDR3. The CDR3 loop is CASSSPGGGGQETQYF. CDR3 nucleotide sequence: TGTGCCAGCAGCTCCCCAGGTGGGGGTGGCCAAGAGACCCAGTACTTC.

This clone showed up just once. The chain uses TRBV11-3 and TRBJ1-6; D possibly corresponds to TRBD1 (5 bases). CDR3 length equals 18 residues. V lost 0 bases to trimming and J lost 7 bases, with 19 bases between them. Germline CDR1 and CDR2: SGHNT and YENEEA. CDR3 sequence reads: CASSLDAPGPADNSPLHF. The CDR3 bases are TGTGCCAGCAGCTTAGACGCTCCGGGACCGGCAGACAATTCACCCCTCCACTTT.

In nucleotides, the CDR3 is TGTGCCAGCAGCGTTTCAACAGGGGGTGGAGATACGCAGTATTTT. Protein sequence: CASSVSTGGGDTQYF. The V call is TRBV7-1, the J call TRBJ2-3; 8 nucleotides line up with TRBD1. TRBV7-1 carries the ORF label, with uncertain function. This CDR3 contains 15 residues. J was trimmed by 5 bases and V by 5 bases; bases with no gene match: 9.